This T cell receptor (beta chain) is from a study of blood T cell repertoires in COVID-19. V lost 5 bases, J lost 5 bases, and 3 bases stayed unmatched. Germline V CDR1 and CDR2: LNHDA, SQIVND (reference sequence). The CDR3 spans 14 residues. The repertoire was sequenced with immunoSEQ multiplex PCR; TCRdb's copy has only in-frame clones and lacks some. Altogether around 380,000 clones are present, approximately 89% being singletons, with the ten largest covering about 1.5%. Sequenced: PBMCs or T cells enriched from blood (not recorded which). The sequence derives from a man younger than 40 who had recovered from COVID-19. The chain joins TRBV19 to TRBJ2-1, with TRBD2 identical over 10 bases. The CDR3 sequence: CASSVLAGDNEQFF. In DNA form, the CDR3 reads TGTGCCAGTAGTGTCCTAGCGGGGGACAATGAGCAGTTCTTC. The full variable domain, completed using reference TRBV19 and TRBJ2-1, is DGGITQSPKYLFRKEGQNVTLSCEQNLNHDAMYWYRQDPGQGLRLIYYSQIVNDFQKGDIAEGYSVSREKKESFPLTVTSAQKNPTAFYLCASSVLAGDNEQFFGPGTRLTVL.